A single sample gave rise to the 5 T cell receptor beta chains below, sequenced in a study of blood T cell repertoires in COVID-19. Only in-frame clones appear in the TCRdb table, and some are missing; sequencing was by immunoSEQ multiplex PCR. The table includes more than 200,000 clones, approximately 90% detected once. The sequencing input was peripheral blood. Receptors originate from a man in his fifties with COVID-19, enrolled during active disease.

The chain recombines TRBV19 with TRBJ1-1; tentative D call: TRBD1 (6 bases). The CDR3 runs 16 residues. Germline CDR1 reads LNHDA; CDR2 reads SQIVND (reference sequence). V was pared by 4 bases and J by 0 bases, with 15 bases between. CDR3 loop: CASSRALGQMNTEAFF. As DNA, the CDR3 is TGTGCCAGTAGTAGAGCTCTCGGACAGATGAACACTGAAGCTTTCTTT.

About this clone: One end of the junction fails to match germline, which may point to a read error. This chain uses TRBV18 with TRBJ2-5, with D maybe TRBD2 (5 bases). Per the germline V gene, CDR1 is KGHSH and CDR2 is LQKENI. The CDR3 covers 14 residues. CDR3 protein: CASSPPSRGETQYF. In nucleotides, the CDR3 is TGTGCCAGCTCCCCACCAAGCCGAGGGGAGACCCAGTACTTC.

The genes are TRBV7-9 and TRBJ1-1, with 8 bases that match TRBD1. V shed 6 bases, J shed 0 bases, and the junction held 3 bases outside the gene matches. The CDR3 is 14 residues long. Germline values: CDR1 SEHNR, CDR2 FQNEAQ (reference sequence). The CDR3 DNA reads TGTGCCAGCAGAGGGACAGGTTTGAACACTGAAGCTTTCTTT. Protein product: CASRGTGLNTEAFF.

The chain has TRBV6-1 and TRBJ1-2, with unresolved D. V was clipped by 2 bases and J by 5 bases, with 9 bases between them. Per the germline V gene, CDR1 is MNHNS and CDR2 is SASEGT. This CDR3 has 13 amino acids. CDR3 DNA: TGTGCCAGCAGTGAATTAGCTGGGTATGGCTACACCTTC. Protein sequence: CASSELAGYGYTF.

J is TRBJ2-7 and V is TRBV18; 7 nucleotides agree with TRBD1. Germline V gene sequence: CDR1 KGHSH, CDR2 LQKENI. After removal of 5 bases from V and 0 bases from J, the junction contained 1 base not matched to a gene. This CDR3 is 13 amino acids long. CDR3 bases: TGTGCCAGCTCAGGACAGGCCTCCTACGAGCAGTACTTC. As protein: CASSGQASYEQYF.